The 19 T cell receptor beta chains below come from one sample, sequenced in a study of cytomegalovirus exposure and HLA in healthy donors. This PCR relied on a set of 60 Vbeta primers and 13 Jbeta primers. Here immunoSEQ multiplex PCR was the method, and the copy in TCRdb shows in-frame clones only, minus some. Here the sample spans roughly 120,000 clones, around 81% being singletons. The sequencing input was PBMCs. All receptors derive from a woman aged 25-40 years in good health and CMV-seronegative.

The rearrangement uses TRBV27 and TRBJ1-6; tentatively, D is TRBD1 (6 bases). Per the germline V gene, CDR1 is MNHEY and CDR2 is SMNVEV (reference sequence). The V and J ends lost 2 bases and 6 bases respectively, with 11 bases between them. The CDR3 sequence is 15 residues long. The CDR3 DNA is TGTGCCAGCAGTTTAGGGACACAGCGTAATTCACCCCTCCACTTT. Translating gives CASSLGTQRNSPLHF.

The gene calls are TRBV9 and TRBJ2-7; TRBD2 might be the D (6 bases). This CDR3 is built from 13 residues. CDR1 SGDLS and CDR2 YYNGEE come from the germline V gene. V was cut by 1 base and J by 5 bases, with 10 bases left in between. Here the CDR3 reads CASSVRTGDEQYF. The DNA for the CDR3 is TGTGCCAGCAGCGTAAGAACGGGAGACGAGCAGTACTTC. Full variable domain (outside the CDR3, taken from reference TRBV9 and TRBJ2-7): DSGVTQTPKHLITATGQRVTLRCSPRSGDLSVYWYQQSLDQGLQFLIQYYNGEERAKGNILERFSAQQFPDLHSELNLSSLELGDSALYFCASSVRTGDEQYFGPGTRLTVT.

This clone occurred a few times. This chain links TRBV6-4 with TRBJ1-1; weak D call: TRBD1 (6 bases). Trimming removed 5 bases from V and 11 bases from J, with 15 bases in between. CDR3 length: 12 residues. CDR1 is MRHNA, CDR2 SNTAGT, per germline. CDR3 DNA sequence: TGTGCCAGCAGTTTAGGGGGGCGGGAGGCTTTCTTT. It is translated as CASSLGGREAFF.

The chain employs TRBV2 and TRBJ1-3; 7 bases align to TRBD1. The germline gives CDR1 SNHLY, CDR2 FYNNEI. The CDR3 spans 16 residues. Unmatched junction bases numbered 8, after V lost 1 base and J lost 5 bases. In nucleotides, the CDR3 is TGTGCCAGCAGTGAAGACCGGACAGGCCTAAGAAACACCATATATTTT. Encoded protein: CASSEDRTGLRNTIYF.

This clone was recorded only once. The V gene is TRBV30, the J gene TRBJ1-1; D not resolved. Germline V CDR1 and CDR2: GTSNPN, SVGIG (reference sequence). The CDR3 length is 11 residues. V gave up 8 bases and J gave up 1 base, with 8 bases separating them. CDR3 sequence (DNA): TGTGCCGGCGGGAGGAACACTGAAGCTTTCTTT. It encodes CAGGRNTEAFF.

In DNA, the CDR3 is TGCGCCAGCAGTGAGGGACAGGTGGACATTCAGTACTTC. It specifies CASSEGQVDIQYF. V gene TRBV23-1 combines with J gene TRBJ2-4; 8 nucleotides agree with TRBD1. TRBV23-1 is assigned to the ORF class and has an uncertain function. The length of the CDR3 is 13 residues. The J segment lost 8 bases and the V segment lost 5 bases, leaving 5 bases of the junction unmatched.

The V gene is TRBV25-1, the J gene TRBJ1-1; no definite D call. CDR1 is MGHDK and CDR2 is SYGVNS in the germline V gene. Trimming removed 4 bases from V and 0 bases from J, with 6 bases in between. The CDR3 is made up of 13 amino acids. The CDR3 nucleotides read TGTGCCAGCAGTGCCCTATTGAACACTGAAGCTTTCTTT. Its translation: CASSALLNTEAFF.

The genes are TRBV13 and TRBJ2-1; perhaps TRBD1 as D (6 bases). V was shortened by 5 bases and J by 15 bases, with 23 bases between the two germline ends. This CDR3 is 14 amino acids long. Germline values: CDR1 PRHDT, CDR2 FYEKMQ (reference sequence). The CDR3 sequence is CASSNDGTTNQAFF. The CDR3 bases are TGTGCCAGCAGCAACGACGGGACAACCAATCAGGCGTTCTTC.

This clone was detected only once. This chain uses TRBV6-5 with TRBJ1-1; D unclear. The CDR3 has 13 amino acids. Germline CDR1 reads MNHEY; CDR2 reads SVGAGI. Trimming cost V 6 bases and J 2 bases, with 10 bases left between them. CDR3 loop: CASRWTINTEAFF. CDR3 sequence (DNA): TGTGCCAGCAGATGGACTATTAACACTGAAGCTTTCTTT.

The rearrangement links TRBV7-8 to TRBJ2-7; D perhaps matches TRBD1 (6 bases). V lost 1 base to trimming and J lost 3 bases, with 10 bases between them. This CDR3 comprises 14 residues. Per germline, CDR1 SGHVS and CDR2 FQNEAQ. The CDR3 reads CASSLGWDNYEQYF. CDR3 DNA sequence: TGTGCCAGCAGCTTAGGGTGGGACAACTACGAGCAGTACTTC.

The chain carries TRBV27 and TRBJ2-7; 15 bases are a match to TRBD2. The germline V gene encodes CDR1 MNHEY and CDR2 SMNVEV (reference sequence). CDR3 length: 18 amino acids. The V gene end was trimmed by 5 bases and the J gene end by 3 bases; junction bases not matched to a gene: 11. CDR3 DNA: TGTGCCAGCAGTCTGGACGGACTAGCGGGAGGGTCAATCTACGAGCAGTACTTC. Protein sequence: CASSLDGLAGGSIYEQYF.

The chain has TRBV5-1 and TRBJ2-1, with TRBD1 as a possible D gene (6 bases). The CDR3 is 15 amino acids. From germline, CDR1 is SGHRS and CDR2 YFSETQ. V was cut by 0 bases and J by 3 bases, with 10 bases left in between. CDR3 nucleotide sequence: TGCGCCAGCAGCTTGGAGGGCAGGGGCTACAATGAGCAGTTCTTC. It yields the protein CASSLEGRGYNEQFF.

This rearrangement joins TRBV28 to TRBJ2-7; D is uncertain. This CDR3 contains 12 residues. V lost 5 bases to trimming and J lost 6 bases, with 11 bases between them. The germline CDR1 and CDR2 sequences are MDHEN and SYDVKM. The CDR3 loop is CASSTVLREQYF. CDR3 nucleotides: TGTGCCAGCAGTACGGTTCTACGCGAGCAGTACTTC.

The chain uses TRBV21-1 and TRBJ1-5. TRBV21-1 is recorded as a pseudogene. The CDR3 runs to 16 residues. The CDR3 protein is CASIHRGGYSNQPQHF. The CDR3, as DNA: TGTGCCAGCATTCATCGGGGGGGATATAGCAATCAGCCCCAGCATTTT.

The chain recombines TRBV11-3 with TRBJ2-2; 9 bases line up with TRBD2. Germline CDR1 SGHNT, CDR2 YENEEA. This CDR3 is 16 amino acids long. V was clipped by 6 bases and J by 4 bases; unmatched bases: 9. The CDR3 protein is CASSILSGSFTGELFF. The CDR3, as DNA: TGTGCCAGCAGTATCCTTAGCGGGAGCTTCACCGGGGAGCTGTTTTTT.

The chain recombines TRBV5-6 with TRBJ2-3, with TRBD1 matching 8 bases. The germline V gene encodes CDR1 SGHDT and CDR2 YYEEEE. Germline trimming cut 4 bases from V and 4 bases from J; bases unmatched to any gene: 17. The CDR3 loop spans 18 amino acids. CDR3 in amino acids: CASSMDRAKKGAADTQYF. The CDR3 coding sequence is TGTGCCAGCAGCATGGACAGGGCTAAAAAAGGGGCCGCAGATACGCAGTATTTT.

This clone was seen only once. The genes are TRBV4-1 and TRBJ2-1; TRBD2 matches at 7 bases. J lost 7 bases, V lost 0 bases, and 12 bases had no gene match. Germline V gene lookup returns CDR1 MGHRA and CDR2 YSYEKL. The CDR3 runs 17 residues. In nucleotides, the CDR3 is TGCGCCAGCAGCCAAGATAGATCGCTAGCGGCAGCTAATGAGCAGTTCTTC. Translated, it gives CASSQDRSLAAANEQFF.

The V gene is TRBV4-3, the J gene TRBJ2-1, with D perhaps matching TRBD1 (6 bases). The CDR3 has 16 amino acids. V was pared by 5 bases and J by 0 bases, with 14 bases between. Germline V lookup: CDR1 LGHNA, CDR2 YSLEER. CDR3 region: CASSAQQGLSYNEQFF. CDR3 sequence (DNA): TGCGCCAGCAGCGCTCAACAGGGTCTCTCCTACAATGAGCAGTTCTTC.

The chain links TRBV15 to TRBJ2-6; maybe TRBD1 (5 bases). Trimming removed 3 bases at V and 0 bases at J, with 6 bases between. This CDR3 is 15 amino acids long. Germline CDR1 and CDR2: LNHNV and YYDKDF (reference sequence). Here the CDR3 DNA reads TGTGCCACCAGCAGGGGGCACTCTGGGGCCAACGTCCTGACTTTC. This codes for CATSRGHSGANVLTF.